This is a list of T cell receptor beta chains from one sample in a study of siplizumab effects on memory and regulatory T cells. This table comes from immunoSEQ multiplex PCR, and its TCRdb copy is limited to in-frame clones, with some not included. This repertoire shows 120,000 or so clones, 92% found once; its top ten account for 1% to 1.5%. The sequenced sample was CD4+ T cells sorted from blood. These TCRs come from a human donor in good health. The CDR3 runs from the conserved cysteine through the conserved F or W. The D gene is left open where the match is weak. Expanded clones get a size class; other rows say once, few or many, or leave the size out.

v_call	clone_size	j_call	d_call	cdr3_length	cdr3_aa	cdr3_nt
TRBV5-1	.	TRBJ2-7	.	13	CASSQQTVGEQYF	TGCGCCAGCAGCCAACAGACAGTTGGCGAGCAGTACTTC
TRBV19	once	TRBJ2-5	TRBD1	17	CASSLRLPGQGQETQYF	TGTGCCAGTAGTCTAAGGCTTCCGGGACAGGGACAAGAGACCCAGTACTTC
TRBV5-1	.	TRBJ2-5	TRBD1	15	CASSRTGTGGTVQYF	TGCGCCAGCAGCCGCACCGGGACAGGGGGCACAGTCCAGTACTTC
TRBV5-1	.	TRBJ2-7	.	15	CASSLAAGRTYEQYF	TGCGCCAGCAGCTTGGCGGCAGGAAGAACCTACGAGCAGTACTTC
TRBV7-6	.	TRBJ1-5	.	13	CASSPDSNQPQHF	TGTGCCAGCAGCCCCGACAGCAATCAGCCCCAGCATTTT
TRBV5-1	.	TRBJ1-6	.	17	CASSLGGASSYNSPLHF	TGCGCCAGCAGCTTGGGGGGGGCGAGCTCCTATAATTCACCCCTCCACTTT
TRBV5-1	once	TRBJ2-5	.	15	CASSSGTQNQETQYF	TGCGCCAGCAGCTCCGGGACACAGAACCAAGAGACCCAGTACTTC
TRBV5-4	.	TRBJ2-2	TRBD1	17	CASSLGPGQGIGGELFF	TGTGCCAGCAGCTTGGGTCCGGGACAGGGCATTGGCGGGGAGCTGTTTTTT
TRBV4-1	.	TRBJ2-5	TRBD2	13	CASSLGTSETQYF	TGCGCCAGCAGCCTCGGGACTAGCGAGACCCAGTACTTC
TRBV5-6	.	TRBJ1-2	.	13	CASSLHPGNGYTF	TGTGCCAGCAGTTTACACCCTGGGAATGGCTACACCTTC
TRBV11-3	.	TRBJ1-1	.	13	CASSRTVNTEAFF	TGTGCCAGCAGTAGGACAGTGAACACTGAAGCTTTCTTT
TRBV7-9	.	TRBJ2-5	TRBD2	15	CASSPRGVRQETQYF	TGTGCCAGCAGCCCTCGGGGGGTGAGGCAAGAGACCCAGTACTTC
TRBV27	.	TRBJ2-2	.	12	CASSLRGGELFF	TGTGCCAGCAGTCTTCGGGGCGGGGAGCTGTTTTTT
TRBV7-8	.	TRBJ2-3	.	14	CASSLGTGTDTQYF	TGTGCCAGCAGCTTAGGCACTGGCACAGATACGCAGTATTTT
TRBV4-2	few	TRBJ1-1	TRBD1	16	CASSQSRGRGLTEAFF	TGTGCCAGCAGCCAATCCCGGGGCAGGGGGCTTACTGAAGCTTTCTTT
TRBV4-1	.	TRBJ2-3	.	16	CASSQVFRRGAGTQYF	TGCGCCAGCAGCCAAGTCTTTCGTAGAGGTGCAGGTACGCAGTATTTT
TRBV30	.	TRBJ2-1	TRBD2	11	CAWSVSGGLFF	TGTGCCTGGAGTGTATCGGGAGGGCTGTTCTTC
TRBV7-9	.	TRBJ2-5	TRBD2	15	CAIIPGLAGRETQYF	TGTGCCATTATACCGGGACTAGCGGGAAGAGAGACCCAGTACTTC
TRBV7-2	.	TRBJ2-1	.	12	CASSPQHNEQFF	TGTGCCAGCAGCCCCCAGCACAATGAGCAGTTCTTC
TRBV2	.	TRBJ2-7	TRBD1	14	CASSDMTGIYEQYF	TGTGCCAGCAGTGACATGACAGGGATTTACGAGCAGTACTTC
TRBV18	.	TRBJ2-2	.	14	CASSPTGDTGELFF	TGTGCCAGCTCCCCGACAGGTGACACCGGGGAGCTGTTTTTT
TRBV6-6	.	TRBJ1-1	TRBD1	13	CASSQGQLTEAFF	TGTGCCAGCAGTCAGGGACAGCTCACTGAAGCTTTCTTT
TRBV6-5	.	TRBJ2-1	TRBD2	15	CASSPRASGRRAEFF	TGTGCCAGCAGCCCACGGGCTAGCGGGAGGAGAGCGGAGTTCTTC
TRBV11-2	.	TRBJ1-2	.	11	CASSQNYGYTF	TGTGCCAGCAGCCAGAACTATGGCTACACCTTC
TRBV18	.	TRBJ2-3	.	16	CASSSSYVGGSDTQYF	TGTGCCAGCTCATCCTCTTACGTTGGGGGATCAGATACGCAGTATTTT
TRBV5-1	.	TRBJ2-6	.	15	CASSIEAAGANVLTF	TGCGCCAGCAGTATAGAGGCTGCCGGGGCCAACGTCCTGACTTTC
TRBV28	.	TRBJ1-1	.	13	CASSPLRGTEAFF	TGTGCCAGCAGTCCCCTCCGGGGCACTGAAGCTTTCTTT
TRBV6-6	.	TRBJ2-3	TRBD1	16	CASSAGQGMITDTQYF	TGTGCCAGCAGTGCGGGACAGGGGATGATCACAGATACGCAGTATTTT
TRBV19	.	TRBJ2-5	.	15	CASSIGAKGRETQYF	TGTGCCAGTAGTATAGGGGCGAAAGGACGGGAGACCCAGTACTTC
TRBV5-6	.	TRBJ2-7	.	12	CASSLEEYEQYF	TGTGCCAGCAGCTTGGAGGAGTACGAGCAGTACTTC
TRBV6-1	.	TRBJ2-3	.	15	CASRDIILREDTQYF	TGTGCCAGCAGAGATATAATACTCAGGGAGGATACGCAGTATTTT
TRBV4-1	.	TRBJ1-2	.	15	CASSQNGVTNYGYTF	TGCGCCAGCAGCCAAAACGGAGTAACTAACTATGGCTACACCTTC
TRBV11-2	.	TRBJ2-4	.	14	CASSEMRAKNIQYF	TGTGCCAGCAGCGAGATGAGGGCCAAAAACATTCAGTACTTC
TRBV19	once	TRBJ1-5	.	18	CASSIVGPKTGPDQPQHF	TGTGCCAGTAGTATCGTGGGGCCCAAGACAGGTCCGGATCAGCCCCAGCATTTT
TRBV13	.	TRBJ2-3	.	15	CASSSRWDSTDTQYF	TGTGCCAGCAGCTCTCGATGGGACAGCACAGATACGCAGTATTTT
TRBV7-8	.	TRBJ1-5	TRBD1	16	CASSLEDRVRNQPQHF	TGTGCCAGCAGCTTAGAGGACAGGGTTAGGAATCAGCCCCAGCATTTT
TRBV6-6	.	TRBJ1-4	.	14	CASINRDGSEKLFF	TGTGCCAGCATTAACAGGGACGGGTCTGAAAAACTGTTTTTT
TRBV6-1	.	TRBJ2-2	.	14	CASSPIQATGELFF	TGTGCCAGCAGTCCCATTCAAGCCACCGGGGAGCTGTTTTTT
TRBV19	.	TRBJ1-2	TRBD1	15	CASSIAGTGNYGYTF	TGTGCCAGTAGTATTGCCGGGACAGGGAACTATGGCTACACCTTC
TRBV29-1	.	TRBJ2-7	.	11	CSVEGTYEQYF	TGCAGCGTTGAGGGTACCTACGAGCAGTACTTC
TRBV6-1	.	TRBJ2-3	TRBD2	14	CASSERGGFDTQYF	TGTGCCAGCAGTGAACGCGGGGGGTTCGATACGCAGTATTTT
TRBV5-1	.	TRBJ2-7	TRBD1	15	CASSLVGTGTHGQYF	TGCGCCAGCAGCTTGGTCGGGACAGGGACCCATGGGCAGTACTTC
TRBV5-7	.	TRBJ1-5	TRBD1	19	CASSLGGETGRSGNQPQHF	TGTGCCAGCAGCTTGGGTGGTGAGACAGGGCGATCTGGCAATCAGCCCCAGCATTTT
TRBV19	.	TRBJ1-6	.	14	CASSIDSDNSPLHF	TGTGCCAGTAGTATAGATTCTGATAATTCACCCCTCCACTTT